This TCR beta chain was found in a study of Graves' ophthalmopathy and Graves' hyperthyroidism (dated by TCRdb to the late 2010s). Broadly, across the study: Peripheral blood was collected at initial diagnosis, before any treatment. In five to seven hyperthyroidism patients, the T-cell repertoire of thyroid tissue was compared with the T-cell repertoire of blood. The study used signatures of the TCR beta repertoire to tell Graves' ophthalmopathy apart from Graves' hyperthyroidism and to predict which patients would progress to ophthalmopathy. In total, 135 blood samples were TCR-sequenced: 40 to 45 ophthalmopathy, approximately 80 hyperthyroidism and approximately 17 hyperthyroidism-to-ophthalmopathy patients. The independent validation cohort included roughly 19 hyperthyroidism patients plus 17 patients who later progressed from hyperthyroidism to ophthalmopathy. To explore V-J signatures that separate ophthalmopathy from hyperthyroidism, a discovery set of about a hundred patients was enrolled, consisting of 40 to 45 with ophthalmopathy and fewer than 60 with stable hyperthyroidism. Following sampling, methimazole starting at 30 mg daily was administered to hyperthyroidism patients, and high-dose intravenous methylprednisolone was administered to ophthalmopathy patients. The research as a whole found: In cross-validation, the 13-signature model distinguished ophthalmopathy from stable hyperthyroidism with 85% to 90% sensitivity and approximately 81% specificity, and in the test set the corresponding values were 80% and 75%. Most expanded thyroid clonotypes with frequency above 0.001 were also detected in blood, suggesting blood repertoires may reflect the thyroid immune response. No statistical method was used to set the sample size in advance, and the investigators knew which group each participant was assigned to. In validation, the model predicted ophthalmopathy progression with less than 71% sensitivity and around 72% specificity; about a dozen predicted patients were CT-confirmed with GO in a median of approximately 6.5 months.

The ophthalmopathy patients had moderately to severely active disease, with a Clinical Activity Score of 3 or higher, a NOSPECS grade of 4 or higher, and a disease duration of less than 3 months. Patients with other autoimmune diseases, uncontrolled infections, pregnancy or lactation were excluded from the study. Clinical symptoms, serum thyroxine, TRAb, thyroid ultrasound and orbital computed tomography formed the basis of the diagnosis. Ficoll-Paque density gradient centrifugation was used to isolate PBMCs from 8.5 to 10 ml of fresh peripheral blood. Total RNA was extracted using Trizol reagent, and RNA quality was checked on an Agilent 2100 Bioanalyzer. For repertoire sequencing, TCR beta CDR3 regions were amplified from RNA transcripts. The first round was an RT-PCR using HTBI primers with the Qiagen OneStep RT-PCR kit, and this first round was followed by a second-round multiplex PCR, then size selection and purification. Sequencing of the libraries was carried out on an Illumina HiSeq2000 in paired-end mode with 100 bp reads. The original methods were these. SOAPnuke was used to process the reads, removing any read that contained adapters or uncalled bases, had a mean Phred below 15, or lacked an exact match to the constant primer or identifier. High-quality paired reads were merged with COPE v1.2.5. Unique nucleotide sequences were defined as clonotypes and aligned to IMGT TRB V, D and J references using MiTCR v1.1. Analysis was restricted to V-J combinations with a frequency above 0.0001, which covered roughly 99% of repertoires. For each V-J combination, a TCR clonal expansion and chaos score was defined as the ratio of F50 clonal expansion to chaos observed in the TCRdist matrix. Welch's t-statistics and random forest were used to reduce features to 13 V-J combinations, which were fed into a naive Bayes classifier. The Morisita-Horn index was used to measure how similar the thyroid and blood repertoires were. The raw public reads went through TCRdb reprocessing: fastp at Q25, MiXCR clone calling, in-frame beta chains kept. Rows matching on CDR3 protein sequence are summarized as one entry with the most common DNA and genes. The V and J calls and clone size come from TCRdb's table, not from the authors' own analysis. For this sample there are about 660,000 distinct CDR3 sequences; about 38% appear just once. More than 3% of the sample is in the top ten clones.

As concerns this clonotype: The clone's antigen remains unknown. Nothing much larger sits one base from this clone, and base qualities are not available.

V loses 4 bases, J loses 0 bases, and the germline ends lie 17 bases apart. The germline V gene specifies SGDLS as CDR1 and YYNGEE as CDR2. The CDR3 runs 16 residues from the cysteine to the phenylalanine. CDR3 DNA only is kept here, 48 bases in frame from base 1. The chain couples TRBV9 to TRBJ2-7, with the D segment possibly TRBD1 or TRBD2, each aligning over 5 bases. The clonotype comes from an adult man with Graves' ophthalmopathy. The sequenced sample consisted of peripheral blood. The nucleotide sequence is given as TGTGCCAGCAGCCAAGGGTTCCAGGGACGCTCCTACGAGCAGTACTTC. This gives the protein CASSQGFQGRSYEQYF.